This TCR beta chain was found in a study of blood T cells in healthy people across ages (dated by TCRdb to between 2014 and 2016). Some background on the complete study: In model experiments, template switching captured roughly one uniquely barcoded TCR beta cDNA molecule for every two T cells. To avoid experimental bias, donors of different ages were randomly spread across the sequencing lanes. The study measured age-related changes in TCR beta repertoire diversity using deep sequencing normalized with unique cDNA molecular identifiers. Two additional independent replicas of 1 million unique cDNA reads from the same blood draw were analyzed for two donors (one aged 18 to 30 and one aged 80 or older). The donors were split into four age groups: young (average around 16 years), middle-aged (39), aged (more than 55) and long-lived (about 82). General findings and caveats noted by the study authors: Estimates of total diversity from one million sequenced T cells were regarded as lower bounds and underestimates. Since profiling was done on bulk unsorted PBMCs, naive and antigen-experienced compartments could not be conclusively compared. As age increased, observed TCR beta diversity per million T cells dropped in a roughly linear way, and a significant reduction was already evident by age around 41. Compared with the aged group, the long-lived group had more naive CD4+ T cells, fewer expanded clones and increased TCR diversity, suggesting age selection. There was a strong correlation between observed TCR beta diversity and the percentage of naive T cells measured by flow cytometry. Donor CMV infection status was unknown, potentially confounding age-related changes in expanded clonotypes.

For this clonotype: Its antigen is currently not known. No per-base quality is available; no much larger clone lies one base away.

Donors were 39 systemically healthy Caucasian individuals from Russia aged roughly 6 to 95 years. Around 10 milliliters of peripheral blood were collected from each donor into EDTA-treated Vacutainer tubes. Ficoll-Paque density-gradient centrifugation was used to isolate PBMCs, with at least 7 million obtained per sample. Trizol reagent was used to extract total RNA from PBMCs, with at least 5.5 micrograms per sample. For every donor, an aliquot of PBMCs went through flow cytometry to measure the percentages of naive CD45RAhigh/CD27high T cells. The protocol used for the library was 5' RACE. TCRdb records Illumina HiSeq 2500 as the sequencer. A second 7 to 11 cycle PCR used a sample-barcoded 5' primer and a J-beta primer mix. A unique molecular identifier was introduced onto each TCR beta cDNA molecule by a template-switch 5' adaptor carrying 12 random nucleotides. Each sample yielded at least 3 million CDR3-containing paired-end reads. All of the RNA was converted into first-strand cDNA using the Mint cDNA synthesis kit, with a TRBC-specific oligonucleotide serving as the primer. Following uracil-DNA glycosylase treatment, a first 18-cycle PCR with universal primers M1SS and BC2_uni_R was performed on all cDNA. As for how the authors treated the data: For normalization, 1 million high-quality reads were randomly selected from each sample, with every read carrying a distinct molecular identifier. Reads sharing molecular identifiers were discarded rather than binned into consensus sequences. CDR3 identification, clonotype clustering and error correction used MiTCR with a Q25 quality threshold and the strictest error-elimination algorithm. Lower-bound total TCR beta diversity was estimated with a nonparametric unseen species model using Euler transformation. TCRdb reprocessing: public reads trimmed at Q25 with fastp, clones called with MiXCR, in-frame beta chains kept. Each entry is one CDR3 protein sequence, shown with its most common DNA and genes. The V and J calls were determined by TCRdb, not by the authors. The sample records roughly 2 million distinct CDR3 sequences, 49% of which are singletons. The ten most abundant clones make up over 2% of the sample.

The receptor comes from a woman aged 40 to 55 in good health. The source material was blood.

The CDR3 corresponds to CASSGLGNTEAFF. The bases are TGCGCCAGCAGCGGGCTTGGGAACACTGAAGCTTTCTTT. The chain is encoded by TRBV5-1 joined to TRBJ1-1; confidence is insufficient to name the D gene. Counted from cysteine to phenylalanine, this CDR3 has 13 amino acids. Only the CDR3 region is kept as DNA, spanning 39 bases read in frame from base 1. V sheds 4 bases and J sheds 1 base, leaving 8 bases between their ends. Sequences SGHRS (CDR1) and YFSETQ (CDR2) are obtained from the germline V gene.